A single sample is the source of the 9 T cell receptor beta chains below, sequenced in a study of breast tumors, draining lymph nodes, adjacent tissues (TCRdb year 2016). Library preparation was by multiplex PCR. The reads were generated on an Illumina HiSeq 2000. TCRdb handled the public reads itself, with Q25 trimming in fastp and clone calling in MiXCR, and kept productive beta chains. Every CDR3 protein is listed once, alongside the most common genes and DNA of its rows. The table for this sample lists 85,000 to 130,000 distinct CDR3 sequences; less than 40% of them were counted only once. The top ten constitute under 6% of the sample. The lymph node samples were taken from the axillary draining lymph nodes of breast cancer patients. Sequencing input: axillary lymph node tissue. The receptors derive from a female donor with breast cancer. Some clones in this sample may be carry-over from other donors' samples.

This clonotype was counted at least ten times. The rearrangement uses TRBV20-1 and TRBJ1-6; possibly TRBD1 for D (6 bases). Trimming shortened V by 1 base and J by 10 bases, and 20 bases separated the two germline ends. Germline lookup yields CDR1 DFQATT and CDR2 SNEGSKA (reference sequence). The CDR3 loop spans 16 amino acids. The CDR3 reads CSARAPGGGEGSPLHF. In nucleotides, the CDR3 is TGCAGTGCTAGAGCCCCCGGGGGGGGCGAAGGGTCACCCCTCCACTTT.

This clonotype was observed many times. The V call is TRBV19, the J call TRBJ2-5; 8 positions match TRBD2. The CDR3 consists of 14 residues. Germline values: CDR1 LNHDA, CDR2 SQIVND (reference sequence). Trimming removed 5 bases from V and 3 bases from J; junction bases left unmatched: 5. The CDR3 region is CASSLGLAEETQYF. DNA for the CDR3: TGTGCCAGTAGTTTAGGACTAGCAGAAGAGACCCAGTACTTC.

This clonotype was found many times. The chain employs TRBV11-3 and TRBJ2-5; no firm D call. V lost 1 base and J lost 4, with 7 bases in between. The length of the CDR3 is 13 residues. The germline V gene encodes CDR1 SGHNT and CDR2 YENEEA. CDR3 sequence reads: CASSLVGGETQYF. For the CDR3, the DNA is TGTGCCAGCAGCTTAGTGGGCGGAGAGACCCAGTACTTC.

This clonotype showed up many times. The rearrangement uses TRBV7-9 and TRBJ2-1; D gene uncertain. V lost 1 base and J lost 7, with 11 bases in between. The CDR3 is 14 residues long. Germline V lookup: CDR1 SEHNR, CDR2 FQNEAQ (reference sequence). CDR3: CASSLVARKNEQFF. The CDR3 DNA reads as TGTGCCAGCAGCTTAGTTGCCCGGAAGAATGAGCAGTTCTTC.

In the case of this clonotype: Compared with germline, one end of the junction differs, possibly owing to a read error. The gene calls are TRBV5-1 and TRBJ2-1; 9 nucleotides match TRBD2. This CDR3 is 19 amino acids long. Germline lookup yields CDR1 SGHRS and CDR2 YFSETQ. CDR3 DNA sequence: TGCGCCAGCAGCCTAGGGGTTGGACTAGCGAGGGGATCCTACGATGAGCAGTTCTTC. Translated, it gives CASSLGVGLARGSYDEQFF.

The chain is built from TRBV12-3 or TRBV12-4 and TRBJ2-1; D uncertain. V was shortened by 8 bases and J by 4 bases, with 21 bases between the two germline ends. The CDR3 sequence is 16 residues long. The CDR3 bases are TGTGCCAGCGGCTCCGCCCGTAGGGTCCAATACAATGAGCAGTTCTTC. Translated: CASGSARRVQYNEQFF.

The CDR3 here is CSAGLAGNANTGELFF. CDR3 DNA sequence: TGCAGTGCTGGACTAGCGGGAAACGCGAACACCGGGGAGCTGTTTTTT. The chain joins TRBV20-1 to TRBJ2-2; 12 bases match TRBD2. CDR1 DFQATT and CDR2 SNEGSKA come from the germline V gene (reference sequence). The ends lost 5 bases at V and 0 bases at J; junction bases unmatched: 4. The CDR3 totals 16 residues.

The gene calls are TRBV20-1 and TRBJ2-7; TRBD2 matches 10 bases. The CDR3 is 15 amino acids. J lost 0 bases, V lost 4 bases, and 6 bases had no gene match. CDR1 is DFQATT and CDR2 is SNEGSKA in the germline V gene (reference sequence). The chain's CDR3 is CSATRTSGYSYEQYF. The CDR3 DNA reads TGCAGTGCTACTAGGACTAGCGGCTACTCCTACGAGCAGTACTTC.

V is TRBV11-2 and J is TRBJ2-7, with D perhaps TRBD1 (6 bases). Germline V gene lookup returns CDR1 SGHAT and CDR2 FQNNGV. The CDR3 consists of 14 residues. Trimming removed 5 bases from V and 4 bases from J, with 15 bases in between. CDR3 protein: CASSTGQSRYEQYF. CDR3 in DNA: TGTGCCAGCAGCACCGGACAGTCCCGTTACGAGCAGTACTTC.